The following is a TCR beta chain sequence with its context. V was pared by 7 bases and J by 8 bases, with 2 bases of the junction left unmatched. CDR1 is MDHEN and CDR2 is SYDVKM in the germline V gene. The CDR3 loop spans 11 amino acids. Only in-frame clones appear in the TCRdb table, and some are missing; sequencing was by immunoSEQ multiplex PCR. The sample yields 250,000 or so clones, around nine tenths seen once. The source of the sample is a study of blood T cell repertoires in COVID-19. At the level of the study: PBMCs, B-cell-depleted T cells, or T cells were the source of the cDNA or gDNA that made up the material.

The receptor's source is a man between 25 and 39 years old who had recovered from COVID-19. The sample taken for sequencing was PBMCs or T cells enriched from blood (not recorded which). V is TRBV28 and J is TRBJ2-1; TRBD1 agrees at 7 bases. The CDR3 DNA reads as TGTGCCAGCATTCAGGGGGATGAGCAGTTCTTC. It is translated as CASIQGDEQFF.